One sample yielded the 27 T cell receptor beta chains listed below, sequenced in a study of neurological immune-mediated disorders. TCRdb re-analysed the 5' RACE reads in MiXCR, keeping a single row per CDR3 protein. Among fewer than 45,000 distinct CDR3 sequences, 2% to 2.5% were seen once, and the ten largest hold around 12%. Specimen: PBMCs. The receptor source for this set is a man aged 25 to 40 with multiple sclerosis.

In this sample, this clonotype turned up many times. The V gene is TRBV24-1, the J gene TRBJ1-1, with TRBD1 matching over 9 bases. CDR1 and CDR2 (germline): KGHDR, SFDVKD. V was pared by 2 bases and J by 0 bases, with 9 bases of the junction left unmatched. The CDR3 covers 18 residues. CDR3 in DNA: TGTGCCACCAGTGATTCGAGGGGGACAGGGATTATGAACACTGAAGCTTTCTTT. Encoded protein: CATSDSRGTGIMNTEAFF.

This clonotype was seen many times. The chain carries TRBV5-5 and TRBJ2-5; 10 bases map to TRBD1. The V gene's germline CDR1 is SGHKS and CDR2 YYEKEE (reference sequence). The CDR3 runs 14 residues. Losses at the gene ends were 4 bases for V and 5 bases for J; bases not matched to a gene: 5. CDR3 sequence reads: CASSTGQGLETQYF. CDR3 sequence (DNA): TGTGCCAGCAGCACGGGACAGGGGCTGGAGACCCAGTACTTC. The whole variable domain, remainder taken from reference TRBV5-5 and TRBJ2-5, is DAGVTQSPTHLIKTRGQQVTLRCSPISGHKSVSWYQQVLGQGPQFIFQYYEKEERGRGNFPDRFSARQFPNYSSELNVNALLLGDSALYLCASSTGQGLETQYFGPGTRLLVL.

This clonotype appeared many times. The J gene is TRBJ1-2, the V gene TRBV6-5; no clear D gene. Germline V gene sequence: CDR1 MNHEY, CDR2 SVGAGI. The CDR3 is 15 residues long. V lost 2 bases to trimming and J lost 7 bases, with 17 bases between them. DNA for the CDR3: TGTGCCAGCAGTTACCGAGGATCCGTTGGGCTTGGCTACACCTTC. It codes for CASSYRGSVGLGYTF.

The V call is TRBV24-1, the J call TRBJ1-5, with D tentatively TRBD1 (6 bases). The CDR3 has 14 amino acids. Deletions cut 7 bases from V and 2 bases from J, with 11 bases between. CDR1 KGHDR and CDR2 SFDVKD come from the germline V gene. The CDR3: CATSKGGGNQPQHF. CDR3 DNA sequence: TGTGCCACCAGCAAAGGGGGTGGCAATCAGCCCCAGCATTTT.

CDR3 residues: CASSARDPRGAGELFF. CDR3 coding DNA: TGCGCCAGCAGCGCCCGGGACCCACGCGGCGCCGGGGAGCTGTTTTTT. The V call is TRBV5-1, the J call TRBJ2-2; TRBD1 or TRBD2 may be the D gene (5 bases each). The V gene's germline CDR1 is SGHRS and CDR2 YFSETQ. The V and J ends lost 4 bases and 6 bases respectively, with 19 bases between them. This CDR3 spans 16 amino acids.

This clonotype was seen repeatedly, ten times or more. This chain uses TRBV7-6 with TRBJ2-2; possibly TRBD1 or TRBD2 for D (5 bases each). This CDR3 contains 12 residues. Looked up from germline, CDR1 is SGHVS and CDR2 is FNYEAQ. Trimming took off 3 bases at V and 9 bases at J, with 8 bases between the two ends. CDR3 region: CASSLSGRELFF. CDR3 bases: TGTGCCAGCAGCTTGTCGGGGCGGGAGCTGTTTTTT. Drawing the rest from reference TRBV7-6 and TRBJ2-2, the complete variable domain is GAGVSQSPRYKVTKRGQDVALRCDPISGHVSLYWYRQALGQGPEFLTYFNYEAQQDKSGLPNDRFSAERPEGSISTLTIQRTEQRDSAMYRCASSLSGRELFFGEGSRLTVL.

This clonotype was picked up many times. Here the CDR3 reads CASSLATGGNGYEQYF. Written as DNA, the CDR3 is TGCGCCAGCAGCTTGGCCACGGGGGGCAACGGCTACGAGCAGTACTTC. The chain links TRBV5-1 to TRBJ2-7, with D maybe TRBD2 (7 bases). Trimming took off 0 bases at V and 3 bases at J, with 16 bases between the two ends. Germline CDR1 and CDR2: SGHRS and YFSETQ. This CDR3 comprises 16 residues.

This clonotype was detected many times. The chain has TRBV3-1 and TRBJ1-1; 9 nucleotides match TRBD1. The CDR3 runs to 15 residues. Germline loops: CDR1 LGHDT, CDR2 YNNKEL (reference sequence). V trimming: 8 bases; J trimming: 0 bases; junction bases outside the gene matches: 7. The CDR3: CASRTGDNMNTEAFF. As DNA, the CDR3 is TGTGCCAGCCGGACAGGGGACAATATGAACACTGAAGCTTTCTTT. The variable domain in full, completed from reference TRBV3-1 and TRBJ1-1, reads DTAVSQTPKYLVTQMGNDKSIKCEQNLGHDTMYWYKQDSKKFLKIMFSYNNKELIINETVPNRFSPKSPDKAHLNLHINSLELGDSAVYFCASRTGDNMNTEAFFGQGTRLTVV.

This clonotype was recorded many times. This sequence joins TRBV20-1 and TRBJ1-3; D is perhaps TRBD1 (5 bases). Per germline, CDR1 DFQATT and CDR2 SNEGSKA (reference sequence). This CDR3 has 15 residues. V lost 0 bases to trimming and J lost 0 bases, with 9 bases between them. CDR3 amino acids: CSAREGRGSGNTIYF. The CDR3 nucleotides read TGCAGTGCTAGAGAGGGACGAGGCTCTGGAAACACCATATATTTT.

This clonotype appeared many times. This chain connects TRBV14 to TRBJ1-3, with D unresolved. Germline V CDR1 and CDR2: SGHDN, FVKESK. The germline V and J ends were trimmed by 4 bases and 0 bases, with 10 bases remaining between them. This CDR3 comprises 15 residues. The CDR3: CASSPTPISGNTIYF. CDR3 DNA: TGTGCCAGCAGCCCGACACCGATCTCTGGAAACACCATATATTTT.

V usage is TRBV7-9 and J usage is TRBJ1-1; 7 bases align to TRBD1. V lost 3 bases to trimming and J lost 8 bases; unmatched junction nucleotides: 3. Germline CDR1 reads SEHNR; CDR2 reads FQNEAQ (reference sequence). The CDR3 is made up of 12 amino acids. CDR3 amino acids: CASSFTGAEAFF. The DNA of the CDR3 is TGTGCCAGCAGCTTCACAGGGGCCGAAGCTTTCTTT. The complete variable domain, with remaining parts taken from reference TRBV7-9 and TRBJ1-1, reads DTGVSQNPRHKITKRGQNVTFRCDPISEHNRLYWYRQTLGQGPEFLTYFQNEAQLEKSRLLSDRFSAERPKGSFSTLEIQRTEQGDSAMYLCASSFTGAEAFFGQGTRLTVV.

This clonotype was seen repeatedly, ten times or more. The genes are TRBV15 and TRBJ2-7, with D hard to call. The CDR3 is made up of 13 amino acids. V dropped 3 bases and J dropped 6 bases, with 12 bases sitting between them. Germline CDR1 LNHNV, CDR2 YYDKDF (reference sequence). The chain's CDR3 is CATSSLVVGEQYF. DNA of the CDR3: TGTGCCACCAGCAGTTTGGTGGTGGGCGAGCAGTACTTC.

There are many counts of this clonotype. The chain couples TRBV20-1 to TRBJ2-1; 7 bases agree with TRBD2. From germline, CDR1 is DFQATT and CDR2 SNEGSKA (reference sequence). This CDR3 contains 16 residues. Unmatched junction bases numbered 11, after V lost 6 bases and J lost 0 bases. The CDR3 DNA reads TGCAGTGCCCCTCCTGGGGCGGGGGACTCCTACAATGAGCAGTTCTTC. It specifies CSAPPGAGDSYNEQFF.

This clonotype was detected many times. The chain recombines TRBV20-1 with TRBJ2-1; no clear D. The CDR3 has 17 amino acids. With 2 bases removed from V and 8 bases from J, the gap between germline ends came to 25 bases. The germline V gene has CDR1 DFQATT and CDR2 SNEGSKA (reference sequence). CDR3 amino acids: CSARSSIRRTSGDEQFF. The CDR3, as DNA: TGCAGTGCTAGATCGTCGATAAGGCGAACAAGTGGGGATGAGCAGTTCTTC.

This clonotype has a count of ten or more. This sequence joins TRBV6-6 and TRBJ2-5; possibly TRBD2 for D (6 bases). Trimming cost V 8 bases and J 1 base, with 14 bases left between them. There are 14 residues in the CDR3. Germline V gene data show CDR1 as MNHNY and CDR2 as SVGAGI (reference sequence). CDR3 bases: TGTGCCAGCCTTGTTGGCGGGGTCCAAGAGACCCAGTACTTC. It yields the protein CASLVGGVQETQYF.

This clonotype came up many times. The DNA of the CDR3 is TGCAGTGCTAGAGATGTCAGGGGCGGTCAGCCCCAGCATTTT. The encoded protein is CSARDVRGGQPQHF. The chain links TRBV20-1 to TRBJ1-5; tentative D call: TRBD1 (6 bases). V was cut by 0 bases and J by 6 bases, with 12 bases left in between. Germline V lookup: CDR1 DFQATT, CDR2 SNEGSKA (reference sequence). The CDR3 loop spans 14 amino acids.

CDR3 DNA sequence: TGTGCCAGCAGCGGCAGACTAGCGGGGGGGAATATTTACAATGAGCAGTTCTTC. Protein product: CASSGRLAGGNIYNEQFF. The chain couples TRBV9 to TRBJ2-1; TRBD2 matches 14 bases. The CDR3 length is 18 residues. After removal of 3 bases from V and 4 bases from J, the junction contained 9 bases not matched to a gene. From germline, CDR1 is SGDLS and CDR2 YYNGEE.

This clonotype was counted at least ten times. This chain uses TRBV6-5 with TRBJ2-1, with D perhaps matching TRBD1 (5 bases). Germline-derived CDR1 and CDR2 are MNHEY and SVGAGI. V lost 0 bases, J lost 6 bases, and 6 bases lay in between. There are 13 residues in the CDR3. As DNA, the CDR3 is TGTGCCAGCAGTTACTCGACAGTCAATGAGCAGTTCTTC. Its translation is CASSYSTVNEQFF.

This clonotype was seen many times. CDR3 loop: CSVFRDQNTGELFF. CDR3 DNA: TGCAGCGTTTTCCGGGACCAGAACACCGGGGAGCTGTTTTTT. The chain carries TRBV29-1 and TRBJ2-2, with D possibly called TRBD1 or TRBD2 (5 bases each). Germline-derived CDR1 and CDR2 are SQVTM and ANQGSEA. This CDR3 spans 14 amino acids. Trimming took off 5 bases at V and 1 base at J, with 11 bases between the two ends.

About this clonotype: This may stem from a read error, because a much larger clone lies one nucleotide away. Here the CDR3 DNA reads TGCGCCAGCAGCCAGGGACAGGGTAACTACGAGCAGTACTTC. Protein: CASSQGQGNYEQYF. This chain uses TRBV4-3 with TRBJ2-7; 9 nucleotides agree with TRBD1. Germline V gene data show CDR1 as LGHNA and CDR2 as YSLEER. This CDR3 comprises 14 residues. V shed 3 bases, J shed 3 bases, and the junction held 3 bases outside the gene matches.

This clonotype has at least ten counts. The chain couples TRBV12-3 or TRBV12-4 to TRBJ1-2, with TRBD1 as a possible D gene (6 bases). Trimming shortened V by 6 bases and J by 5 bases, and 13 bases separated the two germline ends. The CDR3 spans 13 residues. The CDR3 DNA reads as TGTGCCAGCAGGCCACAGGGAATGTATGGCTACACCTTC. Its protein product is CASRPQGMYGYTF.

This clonotype was counted at least ten times. It is unclear where the CDR3 begins or ends on the DNA, so no DNA is shown, and the CDR3 is as TCRdb lists it. V gene TRBV28 combines with J gene TRBJ2-5; the D call of TRBD1 is as the table states it, not checked on the DNA. Germline loops: CDR1 MDHEN, CDR2 SYDVKM. The CDR3 is 14 residues long, ends included. The CDR3 sequence: CASSFGPGQETQYF.

This clonotype was observed many times. This rearrangement joins TRBV20-1 to TRBJ2-4; D is uncertain. The CDR3 covers 14 residues. The V and J ends lost 3 bases and 0 bases respectively, with 9 bases between them. Per the germline V gene, CDR1 is DFQATT and CDR2 is SNEGSKA (reference sequence). The DNA for the CDR3 is TGCAGTGCTAGGGACCAGTTAGCCAAAAACATTCAGTACTTC. Protein product: CSARDQLAKNIQYF.

This clonotype has at least ten counts. The chain recombines TRBV29-1 with TRBJ2-2, with D uncertain. This CDR3 contains 12 residues. Trimming removed 7 bases at V and 4 bases at J, with 10 bases between. CDR1 and CDR2 from the germline V gene are SQVTM and ANQGSEA. CDR3 nucleotides: TGCAGCGCCCCGCTACCCACCGGGGAGCTGTTTTTT. This sequence encodes CSAPLPTGELFF.

This clonotype was picked up many times. This chain uses TRBV5-1 with TRBJ2-1, with a tentative D call TRBD2 (5 bases). The CDR3 covers 12 residues. V was shortened by 0 bases and J by 12 bases, with 10 bases between the two germline ends. Per the germline V gene, CDR1 is SGHRS and CDR2 is YFSETQ. The CDR3: CASSLAGRPQFF. The DNA of the CDR3 is TGCGCCAGCAGCTTGGCGGGGAGACCGCAGTTCTTC.

This clonotype was found many times. The V and J genes are TRBV5-1 and TRBJ2-1; D may be TRBD2 (6 bases). The CDR3 has 16 residues. Trimming pared 5 bases from V and 4 bases from J, leaving 19 bases between. CDR1 is SGHRS and CDR2 is YFSETQ in the germline V gene. CDR3 in DNA: TGCGCCAGCAGTTACGGGACTTGGATGGATTACAATGAGCAGTTCTTC. This encodes CASSYGTWMDYNEQFF.

This clonotype was seen at least ten times. The chain recombines TRBV7-8 with TRBJ1-1, with a possible D match to TRBD1 (5 bases). The CDR3 is 13 residues long. CDR1 is SGHVS and CDR2 is FQNEAQ in the germline V gene. With 5 bases removed from V and 7 bases from J, the gap between germline ends came to 14 bases. This CDR3 is CASSRQTSHEAFF. CDR3 coding DNA: TGTGCCAGCAGCCGACAGACCTCCCATGAAGCTTTCTTT. Full variable domain (rest looked up from reference TRBV7-8 and TRBJ1-1): GAGVSQSPRYKVAKRGQDVALRCDPISGHVSLFWYQQALGQGPEFLTYFQNEAQLDKSGLPSDRFFAERPEGSVSTLKIQRTQQEDSAVYLCASSRQTSHEAFFGQGTRLTVV.